A single sample is the source of the 31 T cell receptor beta chains below, sequenced in a study of Ad26.COV2.S vaccination and SARS-CoV-2 variants. Clones were sequenced by immunoSEQ multiplex PCR, and TCRdb holds only the in-frame ones, with some missing. The profile shows over 130,000 clones, more than 80% of them singletons. This specimen was peripheral blood, taken after recovery from COVID-19. The origin of the receptors is a human donor who had recovered from COVID-19.

V usage is TRBV6-1 and J usage is TRBJ1-4; no firm D call. Germline V gene sequence: CDR1 MNHNS, CDR2 SASEGT. The length of the CDR3 is 16 residues. The V and J ends lost 4 bases and 0 bases respectively, with 12 bases between them. CDR3 in DNA: TGTGCCAGCAGTGTTGGCCTAGTTGCAACTAATGAAAAACTGTTTTTT. Its protein product is CASSVGLVATNEKLFF.

This clone was counted only a few times. The chain carries TRBV7-8 and TRBJ1-5; tentative D call: TRBD1 (5 bases). V shed 1 base and J shed 4 bases, with 11 bases lying between them. The CDR3 extends over 15 amino acids. CDR1 is SGHVS and CDR2 is FQNEAQ in the germline V gene. Here the CDR3 DNA reads TGTGCCAGCAGCTTAGGGACACCGCAGAATCAGCCCCAGCATTTT. Residues: CASSLGTPQNQPQHF.

This chain uses TRBV6-2 or TRBV6-3 with TRBJ2-7, with D perhaps matching TRBD1 or TRBD2 (5 bases each). This CDR3 has 15 amino acids. Trimming pared 2 bases from V and 3 bases from J, leaving 14 bases between. Per the germline V gene, CDR1 is MNHEY and CDR2 is SVGEGT. The CDR3, as DNA: TGTGCCAGCAGTTACCGATTGGGGGAAGTCTACGAGCAGTACTTC. Protein sequence: CASSYRLGEVYEQYF.

The chain uses TRBV7-9 and TRBJ2-7; 9 bases agree with TRBD1. V lost 2 bases, J lost 5 bases, and 10 bases stayed unmatched. This CDR3 region has 16 residues. The germline gives CDR1 SEHNR, CDR2 FQNEAQ (reference sequence). DNA of the CDR3: TGTGCCAGCAGCTTATTACCCGGGACAGGGTTCCACGAGCAGTACTTC. Amino acids: CASSLLPGTGFHEQYF.

The rearrangement links TRBV11-2 to TRBJ2-5, with TRBD1 matching 9 bases. The CDR3 contains 15 residues. After removal of 0 bases from V and 6 bases from J, the junction contained 5 bases not matched to a gene. CDR1 and CDR2 (germline): SGHAT, FQNNGV. CDR3 in amino acids: CASSLDPGQGKTQYF. The CDR3, as DNA: TGTGCCAGCAGCTTAGACCCCGGACAGGGGAAGACCCAGTACTTC.

The gene calls are TRBV30 and TRBJ1-1; no clear D. Germline CDR1 GTSNPN, CDR2 SVGIG (reference sequence). CDR3 length: 15 amino acids. Trimming removed 2 bases at V and 8 bases at J, with 21 bases between. The CDR3 DNA sequence: TGTGCCTGGAGTCCCCCCGGAGTTTTGACGGGCGAAGCTTTCTTT. Encoded protein: CAWSPPGVLTGEAFF. Filled out from reference TRBV30 and TRBJ1-1, the complete variable domain reads SQTIHQWPATLVQPVGSPLSLECTVEGTSNPNLYWYRQAAGRGLQLLFYSVGIGQISSEVPQNLSASRPQDRQFILSSKKLLLSDSGFYLCAWSPPGVLTGEAFFGQGTRLTVV.

V and J are TRBV23-1 and TRBJ2-5; 7 nucleotides agree with TRBD2. TRBV23-1 is flagged as an ORF with uncertain function. There are 15 residues in the CDR3. V shed 3 bases and J 2 bases; nucleotides not matched to a gene: 6. The CDR3 spells CASSHPGGRQETQYF. The CDR3 coding sequence is TGCGCCAGCAGTCACCCGGGAGGCAGACAAGAGACCCAGTACTTC.

The chain recombines TRBV19 with TRBJ1-2; tentative D call: TRBD1 (6 bases). In germline, CDR1 is LNHDA, CDR2 SQIVND (reference sequence). The germline V and J ends were trimmed by 11 bases and 8 bases, with 27 bases remaining between them. The CDR3 has 15 residues. The CDR3 sequence is CAATPGARGTWGYTF. The DNA of the CDR3 is TGTGCCGCCACCCCCGGGGCTAGGGGGACTTGGGGCTACACCTTC. The complete variable domain, with remaining parts taken from reference TRBV19 and TRBJ1-2, reads DGGITQSPKYLFRKEGQNVTLSCEQNLNHDAMYWYRQDPGQGLRLIYYSQIVNDFQKGDIAEGYSVSREKKESFPLTVTSAQKNPTAFYLCAATPGARGTWGYTFGSGTRLTVV.

The chain couples TRBV10-3 to TRBJ1-1, with 10 bases lining up with TRBD1. CDR1 and CDR2 (germline): ENHRY, SYGVKD. The CDR3 sequence is 17 residues long. J was trimmed by 0 bases and V by 6 bases; bases with no gene match: 10. CDR3 in DNA: TGTGCCATCAGATCCGGGACAGGGGTGAGGATGAACACTGAAGCTTTCTTT. This encodes CAIRSGTGVRMNTEAFF.

This chain links TRBV7-9 with TRBJ2-2; no clear D gene. Germline CDR1 SEHNR, CDR2 FQNEAQ (reference sequence). V lost 3 bases, J lost 3 bases, and 5 bases lay in between. There are 13 residues in the CDR3. CDR3 sequence (DNA): TGTGCCAGCAGCTTCTCGGACACCGGGGAGCTGTTTTTT. Amino acids: CASSFSDTGELFF.

The chain has TRBV5-1 and TRBJ1-2; D is perhaps TRBD1 (6 bases). The CDR3 is 14 amino acids. CDR1 SGHRS and CDR2 YFSETQ come from the germline V gene. Trimming removed 4 bases at V and 2 bases at J, with 12 bases between. The CDR3 protein is CASSPTQGNYGYTF. CDR3 nucleotide sequence: TGCGCCAGCAGCCCTACGCAGGGGAACTATGGCTACACCTTC.

The chain joins TRBV19 to TRBJ2-7; 8 nucleotides match TRBD1. V lost 4 bases and J lost 2; bases outside the gene matches: 7. The germline V gene encodes CDR1 LNHDA and CDR2 SQIVND (reference sequence). CDR3 length: 15 amino acids. The CDR3 loop reads CASSTDRGPPYEQYF. For the CDR3, the DNA is TGTGCCAGTAGTACTGACAGGGGACCCCCCTACGAGCAGTACTTC.

This rearrangement joins TRBV7-2 to TRBJ2-7; 12 nucleotides match TRBD2. With 5 bases clipped from V and 0 bases from J, the junction kept 8 bases outside the gene matches. CDR1 is SGHTA, CDR2 FQGNSA, per germline. The CDR3 extends over 17 amino acids. CDR3: CASSVRTSGAASYEQYF. CDR3 DNA: TGTGCCAGCAGCGTCCGGACTAGCGGGGCAGCCTCCTACGAGCAGTACTTC.

This chain links TRBV6-5 with TRBJ2-7, with D hard to call. The germline gives CDR1 MNHEY, CDR2 SVGAGI. This CDR3 spans 16 amino acids. V lost 2 bases and J 0 bases, leaving 14 bases between the germline ends. The CDR3 DNA reads as TGTGCCAGCAGTTACCGATCCCCCAGCGTCTCCTACGAGCAGTACTTC. It specifies CASSYRSPSVSYEQYF.

The CDR3 coding sequence is TGTGCCAGCAGCCATTGGCTAGGGGAGACCCAGTACTTC. Its protein product is CASSHWLGETQYF. V and J are TRBV5-6 and TRBJ2-5, with D uncertain. There are 13 residues in the CDR3. The V gene's germline CDR1 is SGHDT and CDR2 YYEEEE. The V and J ends lost 4 bases and 5 bases respectively, with 12 bases between them.

The chain combines TRBV28 with TRBJ1-2; D gene ambiguous. The V gene's germline CDR1 is MDHEN and CDR2 SYDVKM. This CDR3 is 11 amino acids long. CDR3 nucleotides: TGTTGTGCCTCGAAAAACTATGGCTACACCTTC. This encodes CCASKNYGYTF.

The V and J genes are TRBV6-6 and TRBJ2-5; TRBD2 aligns across 8 bases. Germline V CDR1 and CDR2: MNHNY, SVGAGI (reference sequence). The V and J ends lost 4 bases and 5 bases, in that order; junction bases with no gene match: 9. CDR3 length: 15 amino acids. The CDR3 DNA sequence: TGTGCCAGCAGTTCCCCAGCGGGGGTCCGTGAGACCCAGTACTTC. This translates into CASSSPAGVRETQYF.

V and J are TRBV19 and TRBJ1-1; possible D gene TRBD1, 5 bases. Germline V gives CDR1 LNHDA, CDR2 SQIVND (reference sequence). This CDR3 contains 15 residues. V lost 3 bases, J lost 3 bases, and 14 bases lay in between. The CDR3 region has the DNA TGTGCCAGTAGTATTTCGGGGGTCGGCTACACTGAAGCTTTCTTT. Protein product: CASSISGVGYTEAFF.

The chain carries TRBV28 and TRBJ2-1; TRBD2 matches at 8 bases. From germline, CDR1 is MDHEN and CDR2 SYDVKM. CDR3 length: 15 amino acids. Trimming at V came to 8 bases and at J to 10 bases, leaving 16 bases not matched to a gene. CDR3 bases: TGTGCCAGCGCTCCGAGGGTAGCGGGGCATTCGGAGCAGTTCTTC. Translated, it gives CASAPRVAGHSEQFF.

This rearrangement joins TRBV18 to TRBJ1-2, with D tentatively TRBD1 (5 bases). V was trimmed by 4 bases and J by 4 bases, leaving 13 bases between them. The V gene's germline CDR1 is KGHSH and CDR2 LQKENI. CDR3 length: 14 amino acids. The CDR3 is CASSQGRETYGYTF. CDR3 DNA sequence: TGTGCCAGCTCACAAGGCAGGGAGACCTATGGCTACACCTTC.

The genes are TRBV4-3 and TRBJ1-2; TRBD1 might be the D (6 bases). V was clipped by 4 bases and J by 0 bases, with 9 bases between them. Germline CDR1 LGHNA, CDR2 YSLEER. The CDR3 covers 14 residues. CDR3 in DNA: TGCGCCAGCAGCCCGACAGGAGCTAACTATGGCTACACCTTC. Translated: CASSPTGANYGYTF.

The gene calls are TRBV5-1 and TRBJ1-6; D gene ambiguous. Germline V gives CDR1 SGHRS, CDR2 YFSETQ. V was shortened by 4 bases and J by 7 bases, with 9 bases between the two germline ends. The CDR3 spans 13 residues. The CDR3 DNA reads as TGCGCCAGCAGCCCGACCGAAAATTCACCCCTCCACTTT. The encoded protein is CASSPTENSPLHF.

V gene TRBV7-9 combines with J gene TRBJ2-3; TRBD2 matches 8 bases. The germline gives CDR1 SEHNR, CDR2 FQNEAQ (reference sequence). J lost 5 bases, V lost 4 bases, and 2 bases had no gene match. CDR3 length: 13 residues. In nucleotides, the CDR3 is TGTGCCAGCAGCTCGGGGGGGCAAGATACGCAGTATTTT. Its protein product is CASSSGGQDTQYF.

The CDR3 is CASEGVGVLGYEQYF. The CDR3 DNA is TGTGCCAGTGAGGGTGTAGGGGTATTGGGCTACGAGCAGTACTTC. The V gene is TRBV19, the J gene TRBJ2-7, with D perhaps TRBD1 or TRBD2 (5 bases each). The V gene lost 8 bases and the J gene lost 3 bases, with 20 bases spanning the gap. The CDR3 loop spans 15 amino acids. CDR1 and CDR2 from the germline V gene are LNHDA and SQIVND (reference sequence).

The table lists this clone with a count of one. J is TRBJ1-5 and V is TRBV2; no clear D gene. V lost 8 bases and J lost 4, with 15 bases in between. The length of the CDR3 is 14 residues. Germline CDR1 and CDR2: SNHLY and FYNNEI. The CDR3 spells CASQTGNGNQPQHF. CDR3 sequence (DNA): TGTGCCAGCCAGACCGGGAATGGGAATCAGCCCCAGCATTTT.

CDR3 nucleotides: TGTGCCATCAGCGCGGGGGTCCCGCAGTTCTTC. Its translation: CAISAGVPQFF. The V and J genes are TRBV10-3 and TRBJ2-1, with TRBD2 matching over 7 bases. CDR1 and CDR2 (germline): ENHRY, SYGVKD. The J segment lost 12 bases and the V segment lost 6 bases, leaving 5 bases of the junction unmatched. CDR3 size: 11 residues.

Notes on this clone: Germline and junction disagree at one end, which may indicate a read error. This chain uses TRBV14 with TRBJ2-1, with no clear D. Germline V lookup: CDR1 SGHDN, CDR2 FVKESK. This CDR3 has 12 residues. CDR3 coding DNA: TGTGCCAGCAGCCCCGGGTGGACGGAATTACTCTTC. Translated: CASSPGWTELLF.

This chain connects TRBV9 to TRBJ2-3; TRBD2 matches 8 bases. The trim removed 1 base at V and 2 bases at J, leaving 6 bases unmatched. Per germline, CDR1 SGDLS and CDR2 YYNGEE. The CDR3 extends over 16 amino acids. CDR3 loop: CASSVTGGGITDTQYF. Here the CDR3 DNA reads TGTGCCAGCAGCGTAACTGGCGGGGGGATCACAGATACGCAGTATTTT.

The chain uses TRBV27 and TRBJ2-7; D is undetermined. CDR3 size: 15 residues. Trimming cost V 6 bases and J 2 bases, with 17 bases left between them. Looked up from germline, CDR1 is MNHEY and CDR2 is SMNVEV (reference sequence). The CDR3 DNA follows: TGTGCCAGCAGCACTTGGTCACGCTGGACCTACGAGCAGTACTTC. The encoded protein is CASSTWSRWTYEQYF.

This clone is a singleton in its sample. This chain connects TRBV10-2 to TRBJ2-1; 8 bases match TRBD1. The CDR3 is 15 residues long. Germline CDR1 reads WSHSY; CDR2 reads SAAADI. Losses at the gene ends were 5 bases for V and 8 bases for J; bases not matched to a gene: 11. CDR3 region: CASSWGTGGRDEQFF. CDR3 nucleotide sequence: TGCGCCAGCAGTTGGGGGACAGGCGGACGGGATGAGCAGTTCTTC.

V and J are TRBV12-3 or TRBV12-4 and TRBJ2-3; no clear D. The CDR3 loop spans 12 amino acids. The V end was cut by 1 base, the J end by 9 bases, with 8 bases between. The CDR3 is CASSLDYRTQYF. In DNA form, the CDR3 reads TGTGCCAGCAGTTTAGACTACAGAACGCAGTATTTT.